The clone carrying this T cell receptor (beta chain) was counted between two and nine times. Its cognate antigen is unknown. The sample is drawn from a study of regulatory T cells in long-lasting Graves disease. Background on the study: Persistent Graves' disease required over 5 years of antithyroid drugs and positive TSH receptor antibodies. General observations from the study: Not thyroid tissue but only peripheral blood was studied. TRBV28, TRBJ1-2 and TRBJ2-5 emerged as the favored segments in persistent disease. Limited samples may have lowered accuracy.

iRepertoire HTBI primers and Arm-PCR of CDR3 regions built TCR beta libraries. TCRdb reprocessed the multiplex PCR reads with MiXCR, giving one entry per CDR3 protein. The sample consists of about 660,000 distinct CDR3 sequences, 30% of them appearing once. This CDR3 is 15 amino acids long. Trimming left V 3 bases short and J 4 bases short, with 15 bases between. CDR1 is MNHEY and CDR2 is SMNVEV in the germline V gene (reference sequence). The time point was: persistent/refractory GD, antithyroid drugs over 5 years with positive TRAb. Scientists built the TCR library using RNA that was extracted from PBMCs.

The V and J genes are TRBV27 and TRBJ1-2, with D tentatively TRBD1 (5 bases). The TCR sequence derives from a female donor with Graves disease. The sample here was peripheral blood mononuclear cells (PBMCs), taken when the disease was refractory, from a patient treated with antithyroid drugs. CDR3 residues: CASSFLGASGYGYTF. CDR3 nucleotides: TGTGCCAGCAGTTTCTTAGGGGCTTCGGGCTATGGCTACACCTTC.